The 18 T cell receptor beta chains reported below all come from one sample, sequenced in a study of blood T cells in healthy people across ages. A J-beta primer mix and a sample-barcoded 5' primer were used in a second PCR of about 7 to 12 cycles. Using its own MiXCR run on the 5' RACE reads, TCRdb lists one record per CDR3 protein. In the table there are 800,000 to 950,000 distinct CDR3 sequences, about 28% of which are singletons. The sample also formed part of further work on T cells of mothers and their children.

Sequencing was carried out using blood. Receptors were obtained from a woman between 40 and 50 years old in good health.

Note on this clonotype: A much larger clone differs from this one at a single base, so this may be a read error. The chain couples TRBV6-1 to TRBJ2-1; D is perhaps TRBD1 (6 bases). Germline CDR1 and CDR2: MNHNS and SASEGT. The CDR3 is made up of 16 amino acids. The V end lost 2 bases, the J end lost 4 bases, and 15 bases lay between the germline ends. The DNA of the CDR3 is TGTGCCAGCAGTGAATTGGTCGGCAGGGGTTACAATGAGCAGTTCTTC. The encoded protein is CASSELVGRGYNEQFF.

This clonotype has only a few counts. This chain uses TRBV28 with TRBJ1-1; D uncertain. Trimming took off 8 bases at V and 1 base at J, with 11 bases between the two ends. CDR1 is MDHEN, CDR2 SYDVKM, per germline. This CDR3 region has 13 residues. The CDR3 sequence is CASGRPPNTEAFF. CDR3 bases: TGTGCCAGCGGGAGACCCCCGAACACTGAAGCTTTCTTT.

This clonotype was seen only a few times. V is TRBV12-3 or TRBV12-4 and J is TRBJ2-5, with 7 bases matching TRBD1. The V gene end was trimmed by 6 bases and the J gene end by 4 bases; junction bases not matched to a gene: 14. The CDR3 contains 16 residues. The CDR3 spells CASSRTRGLAGETQYF. The DNA of the CDR3 is TGTGCCAGCAGCCGAACGAGGGGGCTAGCCGGAGAGACCCAGTACTTC.

V and J are TRBV4-3 and TRBJ1-5; D ambiguous. Trimming stripped 0 bases from V and 4 bases from J, with 7 bases between. Per the germline V gene, CDR1 is LGHNA and CDR2 is YSLEER. The CDR3 is 14 amino acids. The CDR3 DNA follows: TGCGCCAGCAGCCAAGACGGGCAGAATCAGCCCCAGCATTTT. It is translated as CASSQDGQNQPQHF.

This clonotype was found a few times. The J gene is TRBJ1-1, the V gene TRBV19, with 10 positions matching TRBD1. The CDR3 length is 14 residues. Per the germline V gene, CDR1 is LNHDA and CDR2 is SQIVND (reference sequence). V trimming: 7 bases; J trimming: 5 bases; junction bases outside the gene matches: 7. The CDR3 spells CASIEGQGKTEAFF. CDR3 DNA sequence: TGTGCCAGTATTGAGGGACAGGGGAAAACTGAAGCTTTCTTT.

The rearrangement links TRBV2 to TRBJ2-5; TRBD1 might be the D (5 bases). CDR1 is SNHLY, CDR2 FYNNEI, per germline. The CDR3 loop spans 12 amino acids. V dropped 6 bases and J dropped 2 bases, with 7 bases sitting between them. CDR3 in amino acids: CASRGAQETQYF. The CDR3 nucleotides are TGTGCCAGCAGAGGGGCTCAAGAGACCCAGTACTTC.

The table lists this clonotype with many counts. The V and J genes are TRBV7-9 and TRBJ2-5; D may be TRBD2 (6 bases). The germline V gene has CDR1 SEHNR and CDR2 FQNEAQ (reference sequence). Trimming cost V 11 bases and J 7 bases, with 20 bases left between them. The CDR3 length is 13 residues. Here the CDR3 reads CAGRASVEVTQYF. CDR3 in DNA: TGTGCCGGGCGGGCTAGCGTAGAGGTGACCCAGTACTTC.

The rearrangement uses TRBV28 and TRBJ1-2; 7 bases fit TRBD1. Trimming at V came to 5 bases and at J to 5 bases, leaving 11 bases not matched to a gene. Germline V gives CDR1 MDHEN, CDR2 SYDVKM. This CDR3 has 15 residues. The CDR3 sequence: CASSGDRVRQYGYTF. In DNA form, the CDR3 reads TGTGCCAGCAGTGGAGACAGGGTTCGTCAGTATGGCTACACCTTC.

This clonotype was counted many times. CDR3 nucleotide sequence: TGCGCCAGCAGCCAGGCCAGGGGGTCCGAGCAGTACTTC. Its protein is CASSQARGSEQYF. The V and J genes are TRBV4-1 and TRBJ2-7, with 7 bases fitting TRBD1. V gave up 3 bases and J gave up 6 bases; unmatched junction bases: 5. CDR1 is MGHRA and CDR2 is YSYEKL in the germline V gene. CDR3 length: 13 residues.

At least ten counts were recorded for this clonotype. The CDR3 here is CASSSRRDPYEQYF. Here the CDR3 DNA reads TGTGCCAGCAGCTCGCGGCGGGACCCCTACGAGCAGTACTTC. The chain joins TRBV13 to TRBJ2-7; weak D call: TRBD2 (6 bases). Germline V lookup: CDR1 PRHDT, CDR2 FYEKMQ (reference sequence). The CDR3 totals 14 residues. V was pared by 4 bases and J by 2 bases, with 12 bases between.

The chain joins TRBV12-3 or TRBV12-4 to TRBJ1-2; D gene unclear. V lost 3 bases and J 7 bases, leaving 6 bases between the germline ends. There are 11 residues in the CDR3. The CDR3 DNA follows: TGTGCCAGCAGTTTTTATGGTGGCTACACCTTC. It encodes CASSFYGGYTF.

V is TRBV5-1 and J is TRBJ2-1; maybe TRBD1 (6 bases). The CDR3 totals 16 residues. V lost 4 bases and J lost 1, with 15 bases in between. Looked up from germline, CDR1 is SGHRS and CDR2 is YFSETQ. The CDR3 bases are TGCGCCAGCAGCCCGACCCTCAGGGGATCCTACAATGAGCAGTTCTTC. Protein: CASSPTLRGSYNEQFF.

This clonotype was detected many times. Here the CDR3 reads CASSQRLAGGSDEQFF. CDR3 nucleotides: TGTGCCAGCAGTCAACGACTAGCGGGGGGTAGCGATGAGCAGTTCTTC. The V call is TRBV27, the J call TRBJ2-1; 13 nucleotides line up with TRBD2. Trimming took 5 bases from V and 8 from J; bases not matched to a gene: 9. CDR3 length: 16 residues. CDR1 MNHEY and CDR2 SMNVEV come from the germline V gene (reference sequence).

The table lists this clonotype with a count of one. The rearrangement uses TRBV3-1 and TRBJ1-6; D gene ambiguous. The CDR3 runs to 17 residues. From germline, CDR1 is LGHDT and CDR2 YNNKEL (reference sequence). Trimming stripped 0 bases from V and 9 bases from J, with 18 bases between. In DNA form, the CDR3 reads TGTGCCAGCAGCCAAGATTTTAGCGGGGTAATGGGTTCACCCCTCCACTTT. Residues: CASSQDFSGVMGSPLHF.

This clonotype was counted ten times or more. J is TRBJ2-7 and V is TRBV13; TRBD1 might be the D (6 bases). Trimming took off 7 bases at V and 2 bases at J, with 6 bases between the two ends. In germline, CDR1 is PRHDT, CDR2 FYEKMQ (reference sequence). The CDR3 is 11 amino acids. The CDR3 here is CASKGAYEQYF. CDR3 nucleotides: TGTGCCAGCAAGGGGGCCTACGAGCAGTACTTC.

The rearrangement joins TRBV28 to TRBJ2-7, with 9 bases lining up with TRBD1. This CDR3 region has 16 residues. Germline values: CDR1 MDHEN, CDR2 SYDVKM. V lost 3 bases to trimming and J lost 4 bases; unmatched junction nucleotides: 10. In DNA, the CDR3 is TGTGCCAGCAGTTTGGCCGGGACAGGGAAAGGATACGAGCAGTACTTC. This translates into CASSLAGTGKGYEQYF.

This clonotype has only a few counts. The chain carries TRBV9 and TRBJ2-6; 10 bases map to TRBD2. V lost 4 bases, J lost 0 bases, and 10 bases stayed unmatched. The CDR3 totals 19 residues. Germline V gives CDR1 SGDLS, CDR2 YYNGEE. The CDR3 reads CASSTRAGLADSGANVLTF. CDR3 sequence (DNA): TGTGCCAGCAGCACGAGGGCAGGACTAGCGGACTCTGGGGCCAACGTCCTGACTTTC.

Worth noting for this clonotype: A junction boundary mismatches the germline segment, possibly from a read error. The V and J genes are TRBV20-1 and TRBJ1-2, with unresolved D. CDR3 length equals 12 residues. Germline CDR1 and CDR2: DFQATT and SNEGSKA (reference sequence). The DNA of the CDR3 is TGCAGGGCTAGTCCCCCTGGCTATGGCTACACCTTC. Translated: CRASPPGYGYTF.